The entry below describes one T cell receptor beta chain. The sample belongs to a study of OX40 agonist ivuxolimab in advanced cancers. The table came from immunoSEQ multiplex PCR; TCRdb's copy has only in-frame clones and leaves some out. The sample includes tens of thousands of clones, 80% to 90% of them seen just once. Trimming took off 1 base at V and 0 bases at J, with 12 bases between the two ends. CDR1 is MGHRA and CDR2 is YSYEKL in the germline V gene. The CDR3 spans 16 residues. The receptor comes from an adult with an advanced solid tumor such as melanoma, head and neck, liver or kidney cancer. Material: CD4+ or CD8+ T cells sorted from blood, obtained in a trial of the OX40 agonist ivuxolimab. This chain connects TRBV4-1 to TRBJ1-1, with unresolved D. CDR3 sequence (DNA): TGCGCCAGCAGCCAAGGTCCTGCGTTAATGAACACTGAAGCTTTCTTT. Encoded protein: CASSQGPALMNTEAFF.